This T cell receptor (beta chain) was obtained from a study of shared clonotypes between healthy human individuals. Study-wide points: Naive CD4 clonotypes were shared across a handful of donors at around 5%.

The ends were cut back, 1 base at V and 6 bases at J, with 12 bases in the middle. This CDR3 contains 15 residues. CDR1 is KGHSY, CDR2 FQNENV, per germline. Sequencing used immunoSEQ multiplex PCR; TCRdb keeps in-frame clones, though not all of them. Of around 2.1 million clones listed, about 93% are singletons. CD8 cells classed as naive were CD45RO-negative and positively selected for CCR7, excluding terminally differentiated effector memory CD45RA+ cells. Remarks on this clone: Its antigen is not identified.

The chain has TRBV16 and TRBJ2-2, with D tentatively TRBD2 (5 bases). This clonotype was sampled from a man younger than 35 in good health. Some clones in this sample may be carry-over from other donors' samples. Sequencing used naive CD8+ T cells from PBMCs. DNA of the CDR3: TGTGCCAGCAGCCAATTTGAGGGCGCGGCCGGGGAGCTGTTTTTT. Translated: CASSQFEGAAGELFF.